The 11 T cell receptor beta chains presented below share a single source sample, sequenced in a study of T cells after yellow fever vaccination. TCRdb independently ran MiXCR on the 5' RACE reads; one entry per CDR3 protein. The sample contains fewer than 350,000 distinct CDR3 sequences, around 4.3% of which appear only once. The source was PBMCs, collected 15 days after the yellow fever booster vaccination. The receptors were sampled from a man younger than 30 who received the YFV17D yellow fever vaccine.

This chain links TRBV18 with TRBJ2-2, with D maybe TRBD1 (5 bases). The germline V gene encodes CDR1 KGHSH and CDR2 LQKENI. V was shortened by 3 bases and J by 2 bases, with 7 bases between the two germline ends. The CDR3 has 14 amino acids. The CDR3 loop is CASSPQGNTGELFF. For the CDR3, the DNA is TGTGCCAGCTCACCTCAGGGAAACACCGGGGAGCTGTTTTTT. Variable domain in full (rest from reference TRBV18 and TRBJ2-2): NAGVMQNPRHLVRRRGQEARLRCSPMKGHSHVYWYRQLPEEGLKFMVYLQKENIIDESGMPKERFSAEFPKEGPSILRIQQVVRGDSAAYFCASSPQGNTGELFFGEGSRLTVL.

This clonotype was seen at least ten times. The V and J genes are TRBV20-1 and TRBJ2-2, with unresolved D. The CDR3 has 13 amino acids. Germline V lookup: CDR1 DFQATT, CDR2 SNEGSKA (reference sequence). Trimming removed 5 bases at V and 0 bases at J, with 7 bases between. In DNA form, the CDR3 reads TGCAGTGCTTCGGCCGCGAACACCGGGGAGCTGTTTTTT. Protein: CSASAANTGELFF.

This clonotype showed up many times. The chain couples TRBV20-1 to TRBJ2-5; D unclear. V was clipped by 0 bases and J by 5 bases, with 13 bases between them. The CDR3 totals 14 residues. Germline loops: CDR1 DFQATT, CDR2 SNEGSKA (reference sequence). In nucleotides, the CDR3 is TGCAGTGCTAGAGATCGCCAGCTAGGCGAGACCCAGTACTTC. Translated, it gives CSARDRQLGETQYF.

This clonotype has just a few counts. In nucleotides, the CDR3 is TGTGCCAGCAGCCAAGATCTCCGTAACACTGAAGCTTTCTTT. As protein: CASSQDLRNTEAFF. The chain is built from TRBV3-1 and TRBJ1-1, with D hard to call. Germline-derived CDR1 and CDR2 are LGHDT and YNNKEL (reference sequence). Trimming shortened V by 0 bases and J by 2 bases, and 7 bases separated the two germline ends. CDR3 length equals 14 residues.

Many counts were recorded for this clonotype. The chain has TRBV15 and TRBJ2-3, with D hard to call. The CDR3 totals 13 residues. The germline CDR1 and CDR2 sequences are LNHNV and YYDKDF (reference sequence). The ends were cut back, 0 bases at V and 4 bases at J, with 5 bases in the middle. CDR3 DNA sequence: TGTGCCACCAGCAGAGATCCAGCAGATACGCAGTATTTT. Amino acids: CATSRDPADTQYF.

V gene TRBV4-1 combines with J gene TRBJ1-1; no firm D call. V lost 5 bases and J 0 bases, leaving 13 bases between the germline ends. The CDR3 contains 15 residues. In germline, CDR1 is MGHRA, CDR2 YSYEKL. The CDR3 here is CASSVPDGMNTEAFF. CDR3 coding DNA: TGCGCCAGCAGCGTTCCGGACGGCATGAACACTGAAGCTTTCTTT.

The gene calls are TRBV3-1 and TRBJ2-2; no firm D call. Germline V CDR1 and CDR2: LGHDT, YNNKEL (reference sequence). V was shortened by 4 bases and J by 9 bases, with 9 bases between the two germline ends. The CDR3 totals 12 residues. As DNA, the CDR3 is TGTGCCAGCAGCCCGTTGGACCGGGAGCTGTTTTTT. Its translation: CASSPLDRELFF. Drawing the rest from reference TRBV3-1 and TRBJ2-2, the complete variable domain is DTAVSQTPKYLVTQMGNDKSIKCEQNLGHDTMYWYKQDSKKFLKIMFSYNNKELIINETVPNRFSPKSPDKAHLNLHINSLELGDSAVYFCASSPLDRELFFGEGSRLTVL.

In its sample, this clonotype was seen a few times. As DNA, the CDR3 is TGTGCCAGCATGGCGGACAGGGGCAACTATGGCTACACCTTC. It translates to CASMADRGNYGYTF. The chain employs TRBV2 and TRBJ1-2; 9 nucleotides match TRBD1. Germline CDR1 is SNHLY and CDR2 is FYNNEI. The CDR3 is 14 residues long. With 7 bases clipped from V and 2 bases from J, the junction kept 5 bases outside the gene matches. Drawing the rest from reference TRBV2 and TRBJ1-2, the complete variable domain is EPEVTQTPSHQVTQMGQEVILRCVPISNHLYFYWYRQILGQKVEFLVSFYNNEISEKSEIFDDQFSVERPDGSNFTLKIRSTKLEDSAMYFCASMADRGNYGYTFGSGTRLTVV.

This clonotype was recorded at least ten times. V usage is TRBV12-3 or TRBV12-4 and J usage is TRBJ2-7; TRBD2 is a possible D gene (6 bases). This CDR3 region has 15 residues. Trimming removed 5 bases at V and 2 bases at J, with 16 bases between. CDR3 in amino acids: CASSPSYGGTYEQYF. CDR3 nucleotide sequence: TGTGCCAGCAGTCCTTCCTACGGGGGTACCTACGAGCAGTACTTC.

The chain links TRBV20-1 to TRBJ1-5, with D maybe TRBD1 (5 bases). The CDR3 has 14 amino acids. V shed 4 bases and J shed 4 bases, with 14 bases lying between them. Germline CDR1 and CDR2: DFQATT and SNEGSKA (reference sequence). Here the CDR3 reads CSANSGRRNQPQHF. The CDR3, as DNA: TGCAGTGCTAACTCGGGACGGAGGAATCAGCCCCAGCATTTT.

The sample holds many counts of this clonotype. The genes are TRBV12-3 or TRBV12-4 and TRBJ2-1; TRBD2 matches 8 bases. The CDR3 length is 14 residues. Unmatched junction bases numbered 6, after V lost 7 bases and J lost 4 bases. The CDR3 DNA follows: TGTGCCAGCACCCCCACTAGCGGATACAATGAGCAGTTCTTC. This translates into CASTPTSGYNEQFF.